One T cell receptor beta chain is described in this entry. These data originate in a study of blood T cell repertoires in COVID-19. This CDR3 is 14 amino acids long. The germline gives CDR1 SGHTS, CDR2 YDEGEE. Trimming took 4 bases from V and 4 from J, leaving 14 bases between them. Methods used by the authors: Amplification with reference gene primers provided the estimates of nucleated cell counts. Measured with immunoSEQ multiplex PCR; TCRdb has only the in-frame clones, and not every one. That table supplies the V and J calls and clone size; D and trimming were determined from the DNA. The data contain about 200,000 clones, 80% of them singletons.

The chain recombines TRBV5-8 with TRBJ1-1; a weak D match, TRBD1 (6 bases). This clonotype was sampled from a woman in her forties with acute COVID-19. The sequencing input was PBMCs or T cells enriched from blood (not recorded which). CDR3 nucleotide sequence: TGTGCCAGCAGCCTGGACAGCTTCAGCACTGAAGCTTTCTTT. Translated, it gives CASSLDSFSTEAFF.